This is a list of T cell receptor beta chains from one sample in a study of blood T cell repertoires in COVID-19. Here immunoSEQ multiplex PCR was the method, and the copy in TCRdb shows in-frame clones only, minus some. The sample consists of 95,000 to 120,000 clones, 85% of them appearing once. Input material: peripheral blood. The origin of the receptors is an older woman with COVID-19, enrolled during active disease. Each CDR3 is given with its conserved first and last residue. A D gene is named only where the DNA matches it firmly. Clone size is given for some rows only: seen once, a few or many times, or a class if the clone is expanded.

v_gene: TRBV6-5
len: 15
abundance: -
j_gene: TRBJ2-1
d_gene: TRBD2
CDR3nt: TGTGCCAGCAGTTATGGACTAGCGGGGAACAATGAGCAGTTCTTC
CDR3aa: CASSYGLAGNNEQFF

v_gene: TRBV30
len: 13
abundance: once
j_gene: TRBJ1-2
d_gene: -
CDR3nt: TGTGCCTGGAGTCGTGCCAGTGTCTATGGCTACACCTTC
CDR3aa: CAWSRASVYGYTF

v_gene: TRBV27
len: 16
abundance: -
j_gene: TRBJ1-5
d_gene: -
CDR3nt: TGTGCCAGCAGCCCTACAACAGGGTATAGCAATCAGCCCCAGCATTTT
CDR3aa: CASSPTTGYSNQPQHF

v_gene: TRBV3-1/TRBV3-2
len: 17
abundance: -
j_gene: TRBJ1-2
d_gene: TRBD1
CDR3nt: TGTGCCAGCAGCCACCGAAAGATGTGGGGACAGAACTATGGCTACACCTTC
CDR3aa: CASSHRKMWGQNYGYTF

v_gene: TRBV7-3
len: 14
abundance: -
j_gene: TRBJ2-7
d_gene: -
CDR3nt: TGTGCCAGCAGCTCGGGGGGCAGAACCTACGAGCAGTACTTC
CDR3aa: CASSSGGRTYEQYF

v_gene: TRBV18
len: 16
abundance: -
j_gene: TRBJ2-3
d_gene: -
CDR3nt: TGTGCCAGCTCACCGGAGGGCGGGGGCCTAATCGATACGCAGTATTTT
CDR3aa: CASSPEGGGLIDTQYF

v_gene: TRBV5-1
len: 17
abundance: few
j_gene: TRBJ2-7
d_gene: TRBD1
CDR3nt: TGCGCCAGCAGCTTGGGGGTAGGGAGGACAGGGGCCTACGAGCAGTACTTC
CDR3aa: CASSLGVGRTGAYEQYF

v_gene: TRBV10-2
len: 14
abundance: -
j_gene: TRBJ1-5
d_gene: -
CDR3nt: TGCGCCAGCAGTAGCTCGGGGTTGAATCAGCCCCAGCATTTT
CDR3aa: CASSSSGLNQPQHF

v_gene: TRBV25-1
len: 14
abundance: few
j_gene: TRBJ1-6
d_gene: TRBD1
CDR3nt: TGTGCCACCCTTGGGGACAGCTGGGAATCACCCCTCCACTTT
CDR3aa: CATLGDSWESPLHF

v_gene: TRBV7-2
len: 15
abundance: -
j_gene: TRBJ1-5
d_gene: -
CDR3nt: TGTGCCAGCAGCTTGACAGGCGGAAGCAATCAGCCCCAGCATTTT
CDR3aa: CASSLTGGSNQPQHF

v_gene: TRBV19
len: 14
abundance: -
j_gene: TRBJ1-2
d_gene: TRBD1
CDR3nt: TGTGCCAGTAGCCTGCAGGGGGCGCCGGGTGGCTACACCTTC
CDR3aa: CASSLQGAPGGYTF

v_gene: TRBV18
len: 14
abundance: -
j_gene: TRBJ1-1
d_gene: TRBD1
CDR3nt: TGTGCCAGCTCGCGGGGACAGGTGAACACTGAAGCTTTCTTT
CDR3aa: CASSRGQVNTEAFF

v_gene: TRBV6-1
len: 13
abundance: few
j_gene: TRBJ1-1
d_gene: -
CDR3nt: TGTGCCAGCAGTGACAAGGGGCTCCTAATGACTTTCTTT
CDR3aa: CASSDKGLLMTFF

v_gene: TRBV3-1/TRBV3-2
len: 16
abundance: once
j_gene: TRBJ1-3
d_gene: -
CDR3nt: TGTGCCAGCAGCCGTGGACAACCCTACTCTGGAAACACCATATATTTT
CDR3aa: CASSRGQPYSGNTIYF

v_gene: TRBV7-2
len: 16
abundance: once
j_gene: TRBJ1-5
d_gene: TRBD1
CDR3nt: TGTGCCAGCAGCTTTCAAGGGACAGGGGTTTCTCGACCCCAGCATTTT
CDR3aa: CASSFQGTGVSRPQHF

v_gene: TRBV12-1
len: 14
abundance: -
j_gene: TRBJ2-7
d_gene: -
CDR3nt: TGTGCCAGCAGCTTTGGGGACAATACCTACGAGCAGTACTTC
CDR3aa: CASSFGDNTYEQYF

v_gene: TRBV6-1
len: 15
abundance: -
j_gene: TRBJ2-7
d_gene: -
CDR3nt: TGTGCCAGCAGTGAAGTCTATCGGGGGAGCTACGAGCAGTACTTC
CDR3aa: CASSEVYRGSYEQYF

v_gene: TRBV18
len: 15
abundance: many
j_gene: TRBJ1-1
d_gene: TRBD1
CDR3nt: TGTGCCAGCTCACCACAGTGGCAGGGGGACACTGAAGCTTTCTTT
CDR3aa: CASSPQWQGDTEAFF

v_gene: TRBV7-2
len: 15
abundance: -
j_gene: TRBJ1-3
d_gene: -
CDR3nt: TGTGCCAGCAGCAGCGAGATTCAATCGGGAAACACCATATATTTT
CDR3aa: CASSSEIQSGNTIYF

v_gene: TRBV15
len: 14
abundance: -
j_gene: TRBJ1-1
d_gene: -
CDR3nt: TGTGCCACCAGCAGCGGGCAGGGGAACACTGAAGCTTTCTTT
CDR3aa: CATSSGQGNTEAFF

v_gene: TRBV21-1
len: 19
abundance: once
j_gene: TRBJ1-2
d_gene: -
CDR3nt: TGTGCCAGCAGCAAGTTGTTTAGTTTGGACAGGGGGTTCGAGTATGGCTACACCTTC
CDR3aa: CASSKLFSLDRGFEYGYTF

v_gene: TRBV13
len: 14
abundance: -
j_gene: TRBJ2-2
d_gene: -
CDR3nt: TGTGCCAGCAGCTTGAAACAGTACACCGGGGAGCTGTTTTTT
CDR3aa: CASSLKQYTGELFF

v_gene: TRBV4-1
len: 18
abundance: -
j_gene: TRBJ1-1
d_gene: TRBD1
CDR3nt: TGCGCCAGCAGCCAATGGTTGGCAGGGGGGTCTAGCGTCACTGAAGCTTTCTTT
CDR3aa: CASSQWLAGGSSVTEAFF

v_gene: TRBV23-1
len: 13
abundance: -
j_gene: TRBJ1-1
d_gene: TRBD1
CDR3nt: TGCGCCAGCGGGACAGGGGGACATACTGAAGCTTTCTTT
CDR3aa: CASGTGGHTEAFF

v_gene: TRBV2
len: 11
abundance: -
j_gene: TRBJ1-2
d_gene: -
CDR3nt: TGTGCCAGCAGTTTTCGGGTTGGCTACACCTTC
CDR3aa: CASSFRVGYTF

v_gene: TRBV6-5
len: 13
abundance: -
j_gene: TRBJ1-2
d_gene: -
CDR3nt: TGTGCCAGCAGTTACCGCGGGGGCGCTGGCTACACCTTC
CDR3aa: CASSYRGGAGYTF

v_gene: TRBV18
len: 14
abundance: -
j_gene: TRBJ2-7
d_gene: TRBD2
CDR3nt: TGTGCCAGCTCACCCACTAGCGAGTCCTACGAGCAGTACTTC
CDR3aa: CASSPTSESYEQYF

v_gene: TRBV30
len: 14
abundance: -
j_gene: TRBJ1-4
d_gene: TRBD1
CDR3nt: TGTGCCTGGGAAGACAGGGGCTCTAATGAAAAACTGTTTTTT
CDR3aa: CAWEDRGSNEKLFF

v_gene: TRBV19
len: 15
abundance: -
j_gene: TRBJ1-4
d_gene: -
CDR3nt: TGTGCCAGTAGCCCCGGGGGGACCCCAGATGAAAAACTGTTTTTT
CDR3aa: CASSPGGTPDEKLFF

v_gene: TRBV5-1
len: 13
abundance: once
j_gene: TRBJ2-1
d_gene: -
CDR3nt: TGCGCCAGCAGCCCCCAGGAGGAGAATGAGCAGTTCTTC
CDR3aa: CASSPQEENEQFF

v_gene: TRBV12-3/TRBV12-4
len: 11
abundance: -
j_gene: TRBJ2-3
d_gene: -
CDR3nt: TGTGCCAGCAGTTTGGAGTATGCGCAGTATTTT
CDR3aa: CASSLEYAQYF

v_gene: TRBV11-1
len: 16
abundance: -
j_gene: TRBJ2-2
d_gene: TRBD1
CDR3nt: TGTGCCAGCAGCCTTACGACAGGGCTGGGCACCGGGGAGCTGTTTTTT
CDR3aa: CASSLTTGLGTGELFF

v_gene: TRBV5-6
len: 15
abundance: -
j_gene: TRBJ2-2
d_gene: -
CDR3nt: TGTGCCAGCAGCTTGGGCAGGATGGGCACCGGGGAGCTGTTTTTT
CDR3aa: CASSLGRMGTGELFF

v_gene: TRBV27
len: 15
abundance: -
j_gene: TRBJ1-5
d_gene: TRBD1
CDR3nt: TGTGCCAGCAGGGCAGGGGGCTTAGGCAATCAGCCCCAGCATTTT
CDR3aa: CASRAGGLGNQPQHF

v_gene: TRBV19
len: 15
abundance: -
j_gene: TRBJ1-5
d_gene: -
CDR3nt: TGTGCCAGTACCGTGACAGTTTATAGCAATCAGCCCCAGCATTTT
CDR3aa: CASTVTVYSNQPQHF

v_gene: TRBV11-3
len: 17
abundance: -
j_gene: TRBJ2-1
d_gene: TRBD2
CDR3nt: TGTGCCAGCAGCTTAGATGGCCGTAGCGGGGGGGCCAATGAGCAGTTCTTC
CDR3aa: CASSLDGRSGGANEQFF

v_gene: TRBV2
len: 12
abundance: -
j_gene: TRBJ2-3
d_gene: -
CDR3nt: TGTGCCAGCAGTTCAATCACAGATACGCAGTATTTT
CDR3aa: CASSSITDTQYF

v_gene: TRBV7-2
len: 15
abundance: -
j_gene: TRBJ2-2
d_gene: TRBD2
CDR3nt: TGTGCCAGCAGCCAGCGGGGGGAGAACACCGGGGAGCTGTTTTTT
CDR3aa: CASSQRGENTGELFF

v_gene: TRBV15
len: 13
abundance: -
j_gene: TRBJ1-1
d_gene: -
CDR3nt: TGTGCCACCAGCAGAGATATGAACACTGAAGCTTTCTTT
CDR3aa: CATSRDMNTEAFF

v_gene: TRBV7-9
len: 16
abundance: -
j_gene: TRBJ2-7
d_gene: -
CDR3nt: TGTGCCAGCAGCTTAGCTCTCGGTTCAGACAGGTTCGAGCAGTACTTC
CDR3aa: CASSLALGSDRFEQYF

v_gene: TRBV18
len: 17
abundance: -
j_gene: TRBJ2-1
d_gene: TRBD1
CDR3nt: TGTGCCAGCTCACCACAGGACCCGGGGACAGGGGCGGGTGAGCAGTTCTTC
CDR3aa: CASSPQDPGTGAGEQFF

v_gene: TRBV4-3
len: 17
abundance: -
j_gene: TRBJ1-4
d_gene: TRBD1
CDR3nt: TGCGCCAGCAGCCAGGCAACAGGGGTTGCAACTAATGAAAAACTGTTTTTT
CDR3aa: CASSQATGVATNEKLFF

v_gene: TRBV2
len: 15
abundance: few
j_gene: TRBJ1-4
d_gene: TRBD1
CDR3nt: TGTGCCAGCATCCCCGGACAGGGGCTAGATGAAAAACTGTTTTTT
CDR3aa: CASIPGQGLDEKLFF

v_gene: TRBV9
len: 15
abundance: -
j_gene: TRBJ2-3
d_gene: TRBD2
CDR3nt: TGTGCCAGCAGCGTAGGAGGACTAGAGACAGATACGCAGTATTTT
CDR3aa: CASSVGGLETDTQYF

v_gene: TRBV5-5
len: 15
abundance: -
j_gene: TRBJ1-4
d_gene: -
CDR3nt: TGTGCCAGCAGCTTGGTGATCCGGGGAAATGAAAAACTGTTTTTT
CDR3aa: CASSLVIRGNEKLFF

v_gene: TRBV7-8
len: 17
abundance: -
j_gene: TRBJ2-3
d_gene: TRBD2
CDR3nt: TGTGCCAGCAGCTTCGGACTAGCGGGGATTAGCACAGATACGCAGTATTTT
CDR3aa: CASSFGLAGISTDTQYF

v_gene: TRBV7-9
len: 14
abundance: -
j_gene: TRBJ2-2
d_gene: TRBD1
CDR3nt: TGTGCCAGCCGGGGACAGGTCGCGTCCGGGGAGCTGTTTTTT
CDR3aa: CASRGQVASGELFF

v_gene: TRBV18
len: 13
abundance: -
j_gene: TRBJ1-1
d_gene: -
CDR3nt: TGTGCCAGCTCCCCTCTTCAGGACACTGAAGCTTTCTTT
CDR3aa: CASSPLQDTEAFF

v_gene: TRBV7-8
len: 15
abundance: -
j_gene: TRBJ1-4
d_gene: TRBD1
CDR3nt: TGTGCCAGCAGCCGAATCGGACAGGGGGGCGAAAAACTGTTTTTT
CDR3aa: CASSRIGQGGEKLFF

v_gene: TRBV14
len: 15
abundance: -
j_gene: TRBJ2-7
d_gene: TRBD2
CDR3nt: TGTGCCAGCAGCCAGCTAGCGGGGGAGTACTACGAGCAGTACTTC
CDR3aa: CASSQLAGEYYEQYF

v_gene: TRBV27
len: 13
abundance: once
j_gene: TRBJ1-2
d_gene: -
CDR3nt: TGTGCCAGCAGTTTAGGGACACTGTATGGCTACACCTTC
CDR3aa: CASSLGTLYGYTF

v_gene: TRBV5-3
len: 14
abundance: -
j_gene: TRBJ2-1
d_gene: -
CDR3nt: TGTGCCAGAAGCTTGTATGTCAGGGACAATGAGCAGTTCTTC
CDR3aa: CARSLYVRDNEQFF

v_gene: TRBV10-3
len: 12
abundance: -
j_gene: TRBJ1-1
d_gene: TRBD1
CDR3nt: TGTGCCATCAGCCTAGGGACAGATGAAGCTTTCTTT
CDR3aa: CAISLGTDEAFF

v_gene: TRBV7-3
len: 17
abundance: -
j_gene: TRBJ2-1
d_gene: TRBD1
CDR3nt: TGTGCCAGCAGCTTTGCCGGGACAGCCTTAACCTACAATGAGCAGTTCTTC
CDR3aa: CASSFAGTALTYNEQFF